The rows below give T cell receptor beta chains drawn from one sample of a study of blood T cell repertoires in COVID-19. The data were produced by immunoSEQ multiplex PCR, yet TCRdb's version contains in-frame clones alone and is incomplete. The sample contains about 62,000 clones, 86% of which appear only once. Sequenced: peripheral blood. The receptor source for this set is a woman older than 75 with acute or convalescent COVID-19. Both conserved end residues are part of each CDR3. Each record gives: clone size, D gene, V gene, J gene, CDR3 DNA, CDR3 protein. A D gene is named only where the DNA matches it firmly. Clone size is shown for a subset of rows, as once, few, many or a class of expanded clone.

few	TRBD1	TRBV3-1/TRBV3-2	TRBJ2-7	TGTGCCAGCAGCCAAGGGACAGGGGGCTACGAGCAGTACTTC	CASSQGTGGYEQYF
-	-	TRBV27	TRBJ1-4	TGTGCCAGCACCAATTCCCCGTCGAGGGAAAAACTGTTTTTT	CASTNSPSREKLFF
-	TRBD1	TRBV10-3	TRBJ2-1	TGTGCCATCAGTGACCAACGACAGGGTTGGGATGAGCAGTTCTTC	CAISDQRQGWDEQFF
few	TRBD1	TRBV14	TRBJ1-2	TGTGCCAGCAGCCAGGGACAGGGAATCTATGGCTACACCTTC	CASSQGQGIYGYTF
once	-	TRBV6-1	TRBJ2-1	TGTGCCAGCAGTGAGCGCTTTGGCAATGAGCAGTTCTTC	CASSERFGNEQFF
once	TRBD1	TRBV5-4	TRBJ2-7	TGTGCCAGCAGCACGGACGGGACAGGCCTCTACGAGCAGTACTTC	CASSTDGTGLYEQYF
-	-	TRBV29-1	TRBJ1-2	TGCAGCGCGGACCGCGCAGGGCCCTATGGCTACACCTTC	CSADRAGPYGYTF
few	-	TRBV5-4	TRBJ1-1	TGTGCCAGCAGCTTGGAAGGGGCTGAAGCTTTCTTT	CASSLEGAEAFF
-	TRBD1	TRBV10-3	TRBJ2-5	TGTGCCATCAGTGAGTCCGGGACAGGGGGCCAAGAGACCCAGTACTTC	CAISESGTGGQETQYF
-	TRBD2	TRBV24-1	TRBJ2-2	TGTGCCACCAGTGCCTCCCCTGGGGAAGCGGGGGGAACCGGGGAGCTGTTTTTT	CATSASPGEAGGTGELFF
-	-	TRBV6-5	TRBJ2-1	TGTGCCAGCAGCCCCGGGGATGAGCAGTTCTTC	CASSPGDEQFF
-	TRBD1	TRBV11-1	TRBJ2-5	TGTGCCAGCAGCGCGGACAGGGCCACCGAGACCCAGTACTTC	CASSADRATETQYF
-	-	TRBV28	TRBJ2-7	TGTGCCAGCAGTTTTCTGCGGAACTCCTACGAGCAGTACTTC	CASSFLRNSYEQYF
-	-	TRBV6-6	TRBJ1-6	TGTGCCAGCAGTCGGCCGGGACACTATAATTCACCCCTCCACTTT	CASSRPGHYNSPLHF
-	TRBD1	TRBV15	TRBJ1-4	TGTGCCACCAGCAGATCGGGACAGGGAGGGGAAAAACTGTTTTTT	CATSRSGQGGEKLFF
-	TRBD2	TRBV4-1	TRBJ2-5	TGCGCCAGCAGCTTTACCGGGACTAGCGGGGGGGTCCAAGAGACCCAGTACTTC	CASSFTGTSGGVQETQYF
-	-	TRBV5-1	TRBJ1-5	TGCGCCAGCAGCTTGCAGGGTGGTAGCAATCAGCCCCAGCATTTT	CASSLQGGSNQPQHF
-	-	TRBV7-3	TRBJ2-2	TGTGCCAGCAGCTTAAGACGGGAGAACACCGGGGAGCTGTTTTTT	CASSLRRENTGELFF
-	-	TRBV30	TRBJ2-6	TGTGCCTGGAGCCGTGACAGGATCAACGTCCTGACTTTC	CAWSRDRINVLTF
-	-	TRBV4-1	TRBJ1-6	TGCGCCAGCAGCCAAGAAGGTACGGGGGGTTATTCACCCCTCCACTTT	CASSQEGTGGYSPLHF
-	TRBD1	TRBV5-1	TRBJ1-1	TGCGCCAGCAGCTTTAGGACAGGGAGGGGGGACGCTGAAGCTTTCTTT	CASSFRTGRGDAEAFF
-	TRBD1	TRBV2	TRBJ2-2	TGTGCCAGCAGTGCAGGGGGTGTAGTATCCGGGGAGCTGTTTTTT	CASSAGGVVSGELFF
-	-	TRBV7-3	TRBJ1-2	TGTGCCAGCACCCCCGCGGGAGGATCTGGAGGCTACACCTTC	CASTPAGGSGGYTF
-	-	TRBV3-1/TRBV3-2	TRBJ1-4	TGTGCCAGCAGCCACCAGGGGCTACGGGCGGAAAAACTGTTTTTT	CASSHQGLRAEKLFF
-	-	TRBV18	TRBJ1-3	TGTGCCAGCTCACCTTCTCAAGGAGCGGGAAACACCATATATTTT	CASSPSQGAGNTIYF
once	-	TRBV3-1/TRBV3-2	TRBJ2-1	TGTGCCAGCAGCCCTCCCGGGAGCTCCTACAATGAGCAGTTCTTC	CASSPPGSSYNEQFF
-	TRBD1	TRBV4-3	TRBJ2-3	TGCGCCAGCAGCCAGGGACAGGGCTCAGATACGCAGTATTTT	CASSQGQGSDTQYF
-	-	TRBV24-1	TRBJ2-3	TGTGCCACCAGTGATCCCCCCCGGGGTCGGGGCACAGATACGCAGTATTTT	CATSDPPRGRGTDTQYF
once	-	TRBV6-5	TRBJ1-6	TGTGCCAGTGTTTTTGCAGGGGAGGGTTCACCCCTCCACTTT	CASVFAGEGSPLHF
-	-	TRBV7-3	TRBJ1-1	TGTGCCAGCAGCTTAGCACAGAACACTGAAGCTTTCTTT	CASSLAQNTEAFF
-	TRBD1	TRBV12-3/TRBV12-4	TRBJ2-7	TGTGCCAGCAGCCTGACAGGGGACGAGCAGTACTTC	CASSLTGDEQYF
few	TRBD1	TRBV5-1	TRBJ2-7	TGCGCCAGCAGTGGCGAGGACAGGGTGAACTACGAGCAGTACTTC	CASSGEDRVNYEQYF
few	-	TRBV12-3/TRBV12-4	TRBJ1-2	TGTGCCAGCAGTTCGGGTCTTCACTATGGCTACACCTTC	CASSSGLHYGYTF
-	-	TRBV27	TRBJ2-5	TGTGCCAGCAGTTTCTCTATTCAAGAGACCCAGTACTTC	CASSFSIQETQYF
-	-	TRBV20-1	TRBJ1-1	TGCAGTGCTCAAGTCGGTTTTGAAGCTTTCTTT	CSAQVGFEAFF
-	-	TRBV7-3	TRBJ1-1	TGTGCCAGCAGCTTCGGGGGGAACACTGAAGCTTTCTTT	CASSFGGNTEAFF
-	-	TRBV6-6	TRBJ2-7	TGTGCCAGCAGTTCCCTCTACGAGCAGTACTTC	CASSSLYEQYF
few	-	TRBV19	TRBJ1-5	TGTGCCAGTAGTTCTCAGGGAAACAATCAGCCCCAGCATTTT	CASSSQGNNQPQHF
-	-	TRBV4-1	TRBJ1-4	TGCGCCAGCAGCCGAGGGGAGGAGGAAAAACTGTTTTTT	CASSRGEEEKLFF
-	-	TRBV7-3	TRBJ1-2	TGTGCCAGCAGCTTAACGGGTAGTAACAGGGACTATGGCTACACCTTC	CASSLTGSNRDYGYTF
-	TRBD1	TRBV5-1	TRBJ2-7	TGCGCCAGCAGCCTACAGGGGGCGTTCCACGAGCAGTACTTC	CASSLQGAFHEQYF
-	TRBD2	TRBV5-1	TRBJ2-3	TGCGCCAGCAGCTTGTCGGCAGCGGGGCGCACAGATACGCAGTATTTT	CASSLSAAGRTDTQYF
-	TRBD2	TRBV7-3	TRBJ2-1	TGTGCCAGCAGCTCGGGACTAGCGGGAGGGCCGGTGCAGTTCTTC	CASSSGLAGGPVQFF
-	-	TRBV7-2	TRBJ1-5	TGTGCCAGCAGCTTATGGGGGGGGGCTGACAATCAGCCCCAGCATTTT	CASSLWGGADNQPQHF
-	-	TRBV2	TRBJ2-3	TGTGCCAGCAGGCCCGAAACAGGGACAGATACGCAGTATTTT	CASRPETGTDTQYF
once	-	TRBV28	TRBJ1-3	TGTGCCAGCAGCTCTCACACGGGTAATGCAGGAAACACCATATATTTT	CASSSHTGNAGNTIYF